These 16 T cell receptor beta chains were sequenced from one sample in a study of blood T cell repertoires in COVID-19. The data were produced by immunoSEQ multiplex PCR, yet TCRdb's version contains in-frame clones alone and is incomplete. The repertoire holds a few hundred thousand clones, with about 88% as singletons. Sequencing input: PBMCs or T cells enriched from blood (not recorded which). These receptors originate from a woman aged 60-70 years who had recovered from COVID-19.

The chain recombines TRBV24-1 with TRBJ2-1, with D tentatively TRBD1 (5 bases). The CDR3 runs 13 residues. The germline V and J ends were trimmed by 7 bases and 5 bases, with 11 bases remaining between them. Germline loops: CDR1 KGHDR, CDR2 SFDVKD. The CDR3 region is CATRGIGDNEQFF. Here the CDR3 DNA reads TGTGCCACCAGGGGGATAGGGGACAATGAGCAGTTCTTC.

The rearrangement links TRBV19 to TRBJ2-7; the match to TRBD1 covers 9 bases. Germline-derived CDR1 and CDR2 are LNHDA and SQIVND (reference sequence). The CDR3 length is 14 residues. The ends lost 5 bases at V and 5 bases at J; junction bases unmatched: 7. The CDR3 region is CASSPGTGIHEQYV. CDR3 coding DNA: TGTGCCAGTAGTCCCGGGACAGGGATTCACGAGCAGTACGTC.

The rearrangement joins TRBV4-1 to TRBJ1-6, with D possibly matching TRBD1 (6 bases). V lost 0 bases and J lost 0, with 12 bases in between. CDR3 size: 18 residues. CDR1 is MGHRA, CDR2 YSYEKL, per germline. CDR3 sequence reads: CASSQDGRGSSYNSPLHF. CDR3 in DNA: TGCGCCAGCAGCCAAGATGGGAGGGGGAGCTCCTATAATTCACCCCTCCACTTT.

The chain employs TRBV9 and TRBJ1-2, with D tentatively TRBD1 (6 bases). The V and J ends lost 4 bases and 9 bases respectively, with 19 bases between them. This CDR3 contains 14 residues. Per germline, CDR1 SGDLS and CDR2 YYNGEE. CDR3 bases: TGTGCCAGCAGCTTAGACCTAGGTGGGGACAGCTACACCTTC. Translated, it gives CASSLDLGGDSYTF.

This clone was counted only a few times. The chain uses TRBV6-1 and TRBJ2-1, with TRBD2 matching over 9 bases. Unmatched junction bases numbered 12, after V lost 0 bases and J lost 0 bases. Germline V gene lookup returns CDR1 MNHNS and CDR2 SASEGT. The CDR3 is 20 amino acids. The chain's CDR3 is CASSEARRGGARNSYNEQFF. CDR3 sequence (DNA): TGTGCCAGCAGTGAAGCGCGCCGCGGGGGGGCCCGAAACTCCTACAATGAGCAGTTCTTC.

This chain connects TRBV11-2 to TRBJ2-5; D is perhaps TRBD2 (5 bases). The CDR3 is 17 amino acids. The germline CDR1 and CDR2 sequences are SGHAT and FQNNGV. V lost 0 bases to trimming and J lost 4 bases, with 18 bases between them. This CDR3 reads CASSLDRSLGVGETQYF. Here the CDR3 DNA reads TGTGCCAGCAGCTTAGATCGAAGTCTCGGGGTGGGAGAGACCCAGTACTTC.

This clone was observed a handful of times. The chain joins TRBV2 to TRBJ2-1; 7 positions match TRBD1. There are 14 residues in the CDR3. Germline trimming cut 6 bases from V and 8 bases from J; bases unmatched to any gene: 10. CDR1 is SNHLY, CDR2 FYNNEI, per germline. CDR3: CASSIGGNLDEQFF. CDR3 nucleotides: TGTGCCAGCAGCATAGGGGGCAATTTGGATGAGCAGTTCTTC.

V gene TRBV11-3 combines with J gene TRBJ1-4; D is uncertain. V shed 4 bases and J shed 8 bases, with 17 bases lying between them. The CDR3 contains 15 residues. CDR1 and CDR2 from the germline V gene are SGHNT and YENEEA. The CDR3 nucleotides are TGTGCCAGCAGCTCCCCGACGGGGAGTGGAGAAAAACTGTTTTTT. Its protein product is CASSSPTGSGEKLFF.

The chain couples TRBV3-1 (or the pseudogene TRBV3-2) to TRBJ2-2; 10 bases line up with TRBD1. Looked up from germline, CDR1 is LGHDT and CDR2 is YNNKEL (reference sequence). The V segment lost 1 base and the J segment 6 bases; nucleotides outside the gene matches: 2. CDR3 size: 15 residues. Here the CDR3 DNA reads TGTGCCAGCAGCCAAGGACAGGGGGCAGCCGGGGAGCTGTTTTTT. It specifies CASSQGQGAAGELFF.

The chain couples TRBV7-2 to TRBJ2-5; perhaps TRBD1 as D (5 bases). The CDR3 has 11 amino acids. Trimming took 4 bases from V and 5 from J, leaving 5 bases between them. Germline V gene sequence: CDR1 SGHTA, CDR2 FQGNSA. For the CDR3, the DNA is TGTGCCAGCAGCTCAGGGGAGACCCAGTACTTC. Translation gives CASSSGETQYF.

This clone was detected only a few times. The rearrangement links TRBV20-1 to TRBJ1-1; 7 nucleotides line up with TRBD1. The CDR3 runs to 11 residues. With V trimmed by 6 bases and J by 4 bases, 2 bases remained unmatched. Germline V lookup: CDR1 DFQATT, CDR2 SNEGSKA (reference sequence). CDR3 sequence: CSAQGGTEAFF. Here the CDR3 DNA reads TGCAGTGCCCAGGGGGGCACTGAAGCTTTCTTT.

CDR3 sequence: CASSYSDRAIYGYTF. The DNA of the CDR3 is TGTGCCAGCAGTTACTCCGACAGGGCGATCTATGGCTACACCTTC. The chain combines TRBV6-5 with TRBJ1-2; TRBD1 aligns across 7 bases. CDR3 length: 15 residues. Germline lookup yields CDR1 MNHEY and CDR2 SVGAGI. V dropped 0 bases and J dropped 4; count of bases not matched to a gene: 5.

The count of this clone is one. The chain is built from TRBV5-5 and TRBJ1-1; 9 bases are shared with TRBD1. The V segment lost 6 bases and the J segment 0 bases; nucleotides outside the gene matches: 6. Per the germline V gene, CDR1 is SGHKS and CDR2 is YYEKEE (reference sequence). CDR3 length: 15 residues. The CDR3 sequence is CASKFDRGMNTEAFF. CDR3 bases: TGTGCCAGCAAATTCGACAGGGGGATGAACACTGAAGCTTTCTTT. The complete variable domain, with remaining parts taken from reference TRBV5-5 and TRBJ1-1, reads DAGVTQSPTHLIKTRGQQVTLRCSPISGHKSVSWYQQVLGQGPQFIFQYYEKEERGRGNFPDRFSARQFPNYSSELNVNALLLGDSALYLCASKFDRGMNTEAFFGQGTRLTVV.

The chain links TRBV6-2 or TRBV6-3 to TRBJ2-3; D gene ambiguous. Trimming pared 0 bases from V and 1 base from J, leaving 8 bases between. Germline V lookup: CDR1 MNHEY, CDR2 SVGEGT. The CDR3 totals 15 residues. The DNA of the CDR3 is TGTGCCAGCAGTTACTCGAGGTTAGGCACAGATACGCAGTATTTT. This codes for CASSYSRLGTDTQYF.

This chain joins TRBV27 and TRBJ1-5; unclear D gene. The CDR3 loop spans 14 amino acids. The germline CDR1 and CDR2 sequences are MNHEY and SMNVEV (reference sequence). Trimming removed 0 bases at V and 6 bases at J, with 9 bases between. In DNA, the CDR3 is TGTGCCAGCAGTTTATCAGTTGTCGGTCAGCCCCAGCATTTT. The encoded protein is CASSLSVVGQPQHF.

The chain links TRBV13 to TRBJ1-1, with D tentatively TRBD1 (5 bases). Per the germline V gene, CDR1 is PRHDT and CDR2 is FYEKMQ (reference sequence). V was pared by 3 bases and J by 7 bases, with 9 bases between. This CDR3 region has 12 residues. This CDR3 is CASSFRGLEAFF. In nucleotides, the CDR3 is TGTGCCAGCAGCTTTAGGGGCCTTGAAGCTTTCTTT.